The 24 T cell receptor beta chains below come from one sample, sequenced in a study of T-cell memory formation after mild COVID-19. TCRdb ran MiXCR on the 5' RACE reads and lists one entry per CDR3 protein. The repertoire holds approximately 440,000 distinct CDR3 sequences, with 15% to 20% as singletons. Sequencing was carried out using PBMCs or a T cell subset sorted from them (not recorded which). These receptors were taken from an adult woman who had mild COVID-19 (a few samples of this study predate the infection). Cell type and time point are not known.

The V gene is TRBV15, the J gene TRBJ2-3; D remains ambiguous. Germline V gene sequence: CDR1 LNHNV, CDR2 YYDKDF (reference sequence). Trimming removed 4 bases from V and 1 base from J, with 9 bases in between. The CDR3 loop spans 14 amino acids. This chain's CDR3 is CATSTRTGTDTQYF. The CDR3, as DNA: TGTGCCACCAGCACACGGACGGGCACAGATACGCAGTATTTT.

This clonotype occurred a few times. CDR3 coding DNA: TGCGCCAGCAGCGACGGGCCCGAGAGGTACAATGAGCAGTTCTTC. It specifies CASSDGPERYNEQFF. J is TRBJ2-1 and V is TRBV5-1; the D is unclear. Trimming took 4 bases from V and 4 from J, leaving 15 bases between them. The CDR3 spans 15 residues. Germline lookup yields CDR1 SGHRS and CDR2 YFSETQ.

This clonotype was seen at least ten times. The J gene is TRBJ1-2, the V gene TRBV3-1, with no clear D. The CDR3 covers 12 residues. V gave up 3 bases and J gave up 4 bases, with 6 bases separating them. Germline CDR1 LGHDT, CDR2 YNNKEL (reference sequence). In nucleotides, the CDR3 is TGTGCCAGCAGCCAGGACTTCTATGGCTACACCTTC. This translates into CASSQDFYGYTF.

The table lists this clonotype with a few counts. This rearrangement joins TRBV19 to TRBJ2-2, with unresolved D. The ends were cut back, 7 bases at V and 1 base at J, with 1 base in the middle. The germline gives CDR1 LNHDA, CDR2 SQIVND (reference sequence). The CDR3 is 11 residues long. The CDR3 DNA sequence: TGTGCCAGTAAGAACACCGGGGAGCTGTTTTTT. It codes for CASKNTGELFF.

This clonotype was picked up a small number of times. The chain carries TRBV12-5 and TRBJ1-1, with no clear D. V lost 6 bases and J 3 bases, leaving 14 bases between the germline ends. The CDR3 covers 14 residues. Germline V lookup: CDR1 LGHNT, CDR2 FRNRAP. In DNA form, the CDR3 reads TGTGCTAGTGGACTCGTAGGTGCCCACACTGAAGCTTTCTTT. Its protein is CASGLVGAHTEAFF. Using reference TRBV12-5 and TRBJ1-1 for the parts outside the CDR3, the full variable domain is DARVTQTPRHKVTEMGQEVTMRCQPILGHNTVFWYRQTMMQGLELLAYFRNRAPLDDSGMPKDRFSAEMPDATLATLKIQPSEPRDSAVYFCASGLVGAHTEAFFGQGTRLTVV.

Notes on this clonotype: The junction and the germline gene differ at one end; a read error may be behind it. The chain recombines TRBV18 with TRBJ2-5, with D possibly matching TRBD1 (6 bases). CDR1 and CDR2 from the germline V gene are KGHSH and LQKENI. The CDR3 consists of 16 residues. CDR3 coding DNA: TGTGCCAGCTCACTAATTGGCAGTCGCAGGGGAGAGACCCATTACTTC. It translates to CASSLIGSRRGETHYF. Supplemented by reference TRBV18 and TRBJ2-5, the full variable domain reads NAGVMQNPRHLVRRRGQEARLRCSPMKGHSHVYWYRQLPEEGLKFMVYLQKENIIDESGMPKERFSAEFPKEGPSILRIQQVVRGDSAAYFCASSLIGSRRGETHYFGPGTRLLVL.

In this sample, this clonotype turned up a few times. V and J are TRBV29-1 and TRBJ1-4; no firm D call. Per germline, CDR1 SQVTM and CDR2 ANQGSEA. Trimming cost V 4 bases and J 7 bases, with 7 bases left between them. The CDR3 runs 11 residues. The CDR3 is CSVASGEKLFF. CDR3 sequence (DNA): TGCAGCGTTGCTTCAGGTGAAAAACTGTTTTTT. The full variable domain, with the rest looked up from reference TRBV29-1 and TRBJ1-4, is SAVISQKPSRDICQRGTSLTIQCQVDSQVTMMFWYRQQPGQSLTLIATANQGSEATYESGFVIDKFPISRPNLTFSTLTVSNMSPEDSSIYLCSVASGEKLFFGSGTQLSVL.

The V and J genes are TRBV11-3 and TRBJ1-4; D unclear. Trimming cost V 3 bases and J 7 bases, with 9 bases left between them. Germline-derived CDR1 and CDR2 are SGHNT and YENEEA. The CDR3 has 13 amino acids. The CDR3 is CASSFGRLEKLFF. The DNA of the CDR3 is TGTGCCAGCAGCTTCGGACGGCTTGAAAAACTGTTTTTT.

This clonotype was counted a few times. The chain has TRBV5-1 and TRBJ2-1; tentatively, D is TRBD1 or TRBD2 (5 bases each). CDR3 length equals 13 residues. The ends were cut back, 0 bases at V and 9 bases at J, with 10 bases in the middle. CDR1 is SGHRS, CDR2 YFSETQ, per germline. The CDR3 DNA reads as TGCGCCAGCAGCTTGGCGGGGCTAGGTGAGCAGTTCTTC. Amino acid sequence: CASSLAGLGEQFF.

This chain links TRBV7-9 with TRBJ2-3; perhaps TRBD1 as D (6 bases). Trimming shortened V by 5 bases and J by 4 bases, and 13 bases separated the two germline ends. The length of the CDR3 is 14 residues. CDR1 and CDR2 from the germline V gene are SEHNR and FQNEAQ (reference sequence). The CDR3 here is CASSKDSRADTQYF. The CDR3 bases are TGTGCCAGCAGCAAGGACAGTAGGGCAGATACGCAGTATTTT.

In its sample, this clonotype was seen many times. The V gene is TRBV12-3 or TRBV12-4, the J gene TRBJ2-5; D not certain. V was cut by 2 bases and J by 4 bases, with 2 bases left in between. The CDR3 has 11 residues. The CDR3 coding sequence is TGTGCCAGCAGTTTAAGAGAGACCCAGTACTTC. Its protein product is CASSLRETQYF.

The V and J genes are TRBV7-2 and TRBJ2-3, with D tentatively TRBD2 (6 bases). Trimming removed 4 bases from V and 0 bases from J, with 8 bases in between. CDR1 and CDR2 (germline): SGHTA, FQGNSA. CDR3 size: 14 residues. The CDR3 coding sequence is TGTGCCAGCAGCTGGAGGGGCAGCACAGATACGCAGTATTTT. As protein: CASSWRGSTDTQYF.

This clonotype was counted only a few times. The genes are TRBV7-6 and TRBJ1-2; the match to TRBD1 covers 8 bases. Trimming removed 4 bases from V and 4 bases from J; junction bases left unmatched: 8. Germline CDR1 and CDR2: SGHVS and FNYEAQ. The CDR3 consists of 15 residues. Here the CDR3 DNA reads TGTGCCAGCAGCTCCCAGACAGGGGCGGGCTATGGCTACACCTTC. Translating gives CASSSQTGAGYGYTF.

The V gene is TRBV29-1, the J gene TRBJ2-5; tentatively, D is TRBD1 or TRBD2 (6 bases each). Germline V CDR1 and CDR2: SQVTM, ANQGSEA. With 6 bases removed from V and 5 bases from J, the gap between germline ends came to 13 bases. This CDR3 has 12 amino acids. Here the CDR3 reads CSVGGHYETQYF. The DNA for the CDR3 is TGCAGCGTCGGGGGACATTACGAGACCCAGTACTTC.

The chain has TRBV11-2 and TRBJ2-7, with 13 bases fitting TRBD2. Germline assignment: CDR1 SGHAT and CDR2 FQNNGV. The CDR3 contains 17 residues. V shed 4 bases, J shed 4 bases, and the junction held 10 bases outside the gene matches. Here the CDR3 DNA reads TGTGCCAGCAGCTCGCGACCGGGACTAGCGGGACCTTACGAGCAGTACTTC. Its translation is CASSSRPGLAGPYEQYF.

This clonotype was seen more than once but under ten times. CDR3 sequence reads: CSVEPGRRRSGYTF. The CDR3 coding sequence is TGCAGCGTTGAACCGGGACGCCGACGAAGTGGCTACACCTTC. The V and J genes are TRBV29-1 and TRBJ1-2, with a tentative D call TRBD1 (5 bases). This CDR3 comprises 14 residues. Germline CDR1 reads SQVTM; CDR2 reads ANQGSEA. Trimming left V 2 bases short and J 7 bases short, with 17 bases between.

This clonotype has only a few counts. The V and J genes are TRBV4-1 and TRBJ2-1; D is ambiguous. Germline V CDR1 and CDR2: MGHRA, YSYEKL. The V end lost 0 bases, the J end lost 2 bases, and 5 bases lay between the germline ends. The CDR3 sequence is 14 residues long. CDR3 coding DNA: TGCGCCAGCAGCCAAGATTGGACCTACAATGAGCAGTTCTTC. This encodes CASSQDWTYNEQFF.

This clonotype appeared a few times. This sequence joins TRBV6-5 and TRBJ1-1, with D uncertain. This CDR3 region has 14 residues. V lost 6 bases, J lost 4 bases, and 15 bases lay in between. Germline values: CDR1 MNHEY, CDR2 SVGAGI. The CDR3 loop reads CASSQRWGRTEAFF. CDR3 sequence (DNA): TGTGCCAGCAGCCAACGCTGGGGTCGCACTGAAGCTTTCTTT.

The sample holds a few counts of this clonotype. J is TRBJ2-3 and V is TRBV7-2; D is undetermined. V lost 2 bases to trimming and J lost 2 bases, with 11 bases between them. The CDR3 is 15 residues long. Looked up from germline, CDR1 is SGHTA and CDR2 is FQGNSA. CDR3 DNA sequence: TGTGCCAGCAGCTTATCGTCGCGGTCCACAGATACGCAGTATTTT. Translating gives CASSLSSRSTDTQYF.

The rearrangement uses TRBV3-1 and TRBJ2-2; TRBD1 might be the D (5 bases). This CDR3 comprises 17 residues. V gave up 1 base and J gave up 3 bases, with 15 bases separating them. Germline V CDR1 and CDR2: LGHDT, YNNKEL (reference sequence). The CDR3 loop reads CASSQGFRVFHTGELFF. The CDR3 DNA reads as TGTGCCAGCAGCCAAGGGTTCAGGGTGTTTCACACCGGGGAGCTGTTTTTT.

This clonotype was recorded a few times. V gene TRBV11-2 combines with J gene TRBJ2-5, with D tentatively TRBD2 (6 bases). Trimming took off 6 bases at V and 3 bases at J, with 11 bases between the two ends. The germline V gene has CDR1 SGHAT and CDR2 FQNNGV. This CDR3 has 13 amino acids. CDR3 residues: CASRASGEETQYF. The CDR3 DNA is TGTGCCAGCAGGGCGTCGGGAGAAGAGACCCAGTACTTC.

V is TRBV7-8 and J is TRBJ2-2; TRBD2 agrees at 7 bases. The J segment lost 3 bases and the V segment lost 3 bases, leaving 4 bases of the junction unmatched. CDR3 length equals 15 residues. Germline V gives CDR1 SGHVS, CDR2 FQNEAQ. CDR3 protein: CASSLRRGDTGELFF. DNA for the CDR3: TGTGCCAGCAGCTTGAGACGGGGGGACACCGGGGAGCTGTTTTTT. Drawing the rest from reference TRBV7-8 and TRBJ2-2, the complete variable domain is GAGVSQSPRYKVAKRGQDVALRCDPISGHVSLFWYQQALGQGPEFLTYFQNEAQLDKSGLPSDRFFAERPEGSVSTLKIQRTQQEDSAVYLCASSLRRGDTGELFFGEGSRLTVL.

This clonotype was observed a few times. The CDR3 sequence is CASSLLTAEETQYF. The DNA for the CDR3 is TGCGCCAGCAGCTTGTTGACAGCCGAAGAGACCCAGTACTTC. The chain joins TRBV5-1 to TRBJ2-5; weak D call: TRBD1 (5 bases). CDR1 is SGHRS, CDR2 YFSETQ, per germline. This CDR3 spans 14 amino acids. Trimming left V 1 base short and J 3 bases short, with 10 bases between.

This chain connects TRBV7-8 to TRBJ1-1; 7 bases fit TRBD1. Trimming took 4 bases from V and 7 from J; bases not matched to a gene: 3. CDR1 SGHVS and CDR2 FQNEAQ come from the germline V gene. CDR3 length equals 12 residues. The DNA for the CDR3 is TGTGCCAGCAGCTCACAGGGGCATGAAGCTTTCTTT. Protein product: CASSSQGHEAFF. Drawing the rest from reference TRBV7-8 and TRBJ1-1, the complete variable domain is GAGVSQSPRYKVAKRGQDVALRCDPISGHVSLFWYQQALGQGPEFLTYFQNEAQLDKSGLPSDRFFAERPEGSVSTLKIQRTQQEDSAVYLCASSSQGHEAFFGQGTRLTVV.